This T cell receptor beta chain was sequenced for a study of T cells after posttransplantation cyclophosphamide. A word on this clone: Its target is unknown.

Some clones are missing from TCRdb's copy, which holds only in-frame ones; the method was immunoSEQ multiplex PCR. The sample holds tens of thousands of clones, roughly 84% seen once. There are 16 residues in the CDR3. The V and J ends lost 4 bases and 4 bases, in that order; junction bases with no gene match: 10. Germline CDR1 SGDLS, CDR2 YYNGEE. General observations from the study: Later post-transplant blood repertoires were often dominated by donor CD8+ memory clones. Recipient CMV seropositivity and CMV reactivation strongly tracked TRB clonality. Skin or GI-infiltrating T cells shared few TRB sequences with blood.

This receptor was taken from a man in his thirties or forties with a blood cancer, CMV-positive, and with a related stem cell donor. Specimen: PBMCs. The chain combines TRBV9 with TRBJ2-2, with 7 bases that match TRBD2. CDR3 loop: CASSPHTGGPTGELFF. CDR3 nucleotide sequence: TGTGCCAGCAGCCCTCACACGGGGGGTCCCACCGGGGAGCTGTTTTTT.